A single sample gave rise to the 13 T cell receptor beta chains below, sequenced in a study of T-cell memory formation after mild COVID-19. TCRdb independently ran MiXCR on the 5' RACE reads; one entry per CDR3 protein. The sample records a few hundred thousand distinct CDR3 sequences, less than 25% being singletons. Material: PBMCs or a T cell subset sorted from them (not recorded which). These receptor sequences come from a man aged 18-30 years who had mild COVID-19 (a few samples of this study predate the infection). Cell type and time point are not known.

This clonotype was seen many times. The chain combines TRBV5-1 with TRBJ2-2, with D perhaps TRBD1 (5 bases). V lost 2 bases and J 7 bases, leaving 12 bases between the germline ends. The CDR3 consists of 14 residues. Germline CDR1 and CDR2: SGHRS and YFSETQ. CDR3: CASSFSQGGGELFF. In DNA form, the CDR3 reads TGCGCCAGCAGCTTCTCGCAGGGCGGCGGGGAGCTGTTTTTT.

This chain links TRBV7-2 with TRBJ1-6, with D possibly matching TRBD1 (5 bases). The germline V and J ends were trimmed by 4 bases and 4 bases, with 11 bases remaining between them. Germline V gene sequence: CDR1 SGHTA, CDR2 FQGNSA. This CDR3 region has 15 residues. The CDR3 here is CASSSRQLYNSPLHF. The DNA of the CDR3 is TGTGCCAGCAGCTCCCGACAGCTGTATAATTCACCCCTCCACTTT.

This clonotype came up many times. This chain joins TRBV12-3 or TRBV12-4 and TRBJ2-3; no clear D. This CDR3 has 14 residues. Trimming removed 6 bases at V and 7 bases at J, with 17 bases between. The CDR3 DNA follows: TGTGCCAGCAGCTCCACCAGCAGTGGGAATACGCAGTATTTT. It codes for CASSSTSSGNTQYF.

This clonotype was picked up a small number of times. The genes are TRBV4-2 and TRBJ1-6; D gene unclear. This CDR3 contains 15 residues. V shed 5 bases and J shed 7 bases, with 15 bases lying between them. Germline lookup yields CDR1 LGHNA and CDR2 YNFKEQ. The DNA of the CDR3 is TGTGCCAGCAGCTGGGGAGCGGACGGAAATTCACCCCTCCACTTT. It translates to CASSWGADGNSPLHF.

This clonotype counts as medium-sized. This chain joins TRBV13 and TRBJ2-1, with D hard to call. The CDR3 consists of 12 residues. V lost 5 bases and J lost 7, with 9 bases in between. Germline V CDR1 and CDR2: PRHDT, FYEKMQ (reference sequence). The CDR3 reads CASSALGNEQFF. The CDR3 DNA reads as TGTGCCAGCAGCGCATTGGGAAATGAGCAGTTCTTC.

The chain combines TRBV4-1 with TRBJ2-7; the D gene could be TRBD1 or TRBD2 (5 bases each). Germline V gives CDR1 MGHRA, CDR2 YSYEKL. The V end lost 1 base, the J end lost 6 bases, and 10 bases lay between the germline ends. There are 13 residues in the CDR3. The CDR3 sequence: CASSQAPGTEQYF. The DNA of the CDR3 is TGCGCCAGCAGCCAAGCCCCGGGGACCGAGCAGTACTTC.

This clonotype was seen a few times. The chain employs TRBV6-2 or TRBV6-3 and TRBJ2-7; a weak D match, TRBD2 (6 bases). The CDR3 covers 14 residues. Germline V lookup: CDR1 MNHEY, CDR2 SVGEGT. The germline V and J ends were trimmed by 2 bases and 1 base, with 9 bases remaining between them. The CDR3 loop is CASSYRETSYEQYV. Written as DNA, the CDR3 is TGTGCCAGCAGTTACCGGGAGACGTCCTACGAGCAGTACGTC.

This clonotype was counted a few times. The chain employs TRBV29-1 and TRBJ2-1; a possible D gene is TRBD1 (6 bases). V was clipped by 6 bases and J by 9 bases, with 18 bases between them. The CDR3 has 13 amino acids. Germline V gene sequence: CDR1 SQVTM, CDR2 ANQGSEA. The CDR3 DNA reads as TGCAGCGTCACCGGGACACAGAGGGGTGAGCAGTTCTTC. Translated, it gives CSVTGTQRGEQFF.

The sample holds many counts of this clonotype. This sequence joins TRBV4-1 and TRBJ2-3; no firm D call. Per germline, CDR1 MGHRA and CDR2 YSYEKL. There are 16 residues in the CDR3. The V and J ends lost 0 bases and 0 bases respectively, with 10 bases between them. The CDR3 loop is CASSQEGPPSTDTQYF. The CDR3 DNA follows: TGCGCCAGCAGCCAAGAGGGCCCTCCTAGCACAGATACGCAGTATTTT.

CDR3 coding DNA: TGCGCCAGCAGTGATATGGGTGGCTATGGCTACACCTTC. It translates to CASSDMGGYGYTF. The chain joins TRBV10-2 to TRBJ1-2, with no clear D. From germline, CDR1 is WSHSY and CDR2 SAAADI. V dropped 3 bases and J dropped 4 bases, with 9 bases sitting between them. The CDR3 is made up of 13 amino acids.

This chain uses TRBV7-2 with TRBJ1-2, with 7 bases that match TRBD1. The CDR3 is made up of 13 amino acids. Germline CDR1 is SGHTA and CDR2 is FQGNSA. Trimming took 8 bases from V and 4 from J; bases not matched to a gene: 7. CDR3 sequence: CASSRQGAYGYTF. The CDR3, as DNA: TGTGCCAGCTCCCGACAGGGAGCCTATGGCTACACCTTC.

J is TRBJ1-6 and V is TRBV7-9, with D perhaps matching TRBD1 (6 bases). From germline, CDR1 is SEHNR and CDR2 FQNEAQ (reference sequence). V was clipped by 6 bases and J by 6 bases, with 15 bases between them. The CDR3 loop spans 15 amino acids. In nucleotides, the CDR3 is TGTGCCAGCAGGGAACAGGGCAACCCTAATTCACCCCTCCACTTT. Encoded protein: CASREQGNPNSPLHF.

This clonotype has just a few counts. V and J are TRBV18 and TRBJ1-6; the match to TRBD1 covers 9 bases. This CDR3 spans 14 amino acids. Germline CDR1 is KGHSH and CDR2 is LQKENI. V trimming: 8 bases; J trimming: 12 bases; junction bases outside the gene matches: 11. The CDR3 spells CASLADRGNEPLHF. CDR3 in DNA: TGTGCCAGCCTGGCGGACAGGGGAAATGAACCCCTCCACTTT.